This passage covers 23 T cell receptor beta chains from one sample sequenced in a study of blood T cell repertoires in COVID-19. Sequencing used immunoSEQ multiplex PCR; TCRdb keeps in-frame clones, though not all of them. The sample carries tens of thousands of clones, 80% to 90% recorded once. The sequenced sample was peripheral blood. Receptor source: a human donor with active COVID-19. The donor label of this sample is uncertain.

This clone was recorded once. The chain recombines TRBV3-1 (or the pseudogene TRBV3-2) with TRBJ2-2; no reliable D call. The germline V gene encodes CDR1 LGHDT and CDR2 YNNKEL (reference sequence). This CDR3 is 13 amino acids long. V shed 4 bases and J shed 12 bases, with 15 bases lying between them. CDR3: CASSPGASGKLFF. In DNA, the CDR3 is TGTGCCAGCAGCCCTGGAGCCTCGGGTAAGCTGTTTTTT.

Notes on this clone: Germline and junction disagree at one end, which may indicate a read error. Other DNA sequences in the sample encode the same CDR3. V usage is TRBV7-3 and J usage is TRBJ2-1; a possible D gene is TRBD2 (5 bases). The CDR3 has 13 residues. The germline gives CDR1 SGHTA, CDR2 FQGTGA. The CDR3 spells CASSLMPRAQQFF. The CDR3, as DNA: TGTGCTAGCAGCTTGATGCCGCGGGCCCAGCAGTTCTTC.

The rearrangement links TRBV28 to TRBJ2-1; 9 positions match TRBD1. The CDR3 covers 15 residues. Trimming removed 6 bases from V and 6 bases from J; junction bases left unmatched: 9. CDR1 is MDHEN, CDR2 SYDVKM, per germline. CDR3 in amino acids: CASSPRDRVFNEQFF. The CDR3 nucleotides are TGTGCCAGCAGCCCGCGGGACAGGGTTTTCAATGAGCAGTTCTTC.

The chain is built from TRBV19 and TRBJ2-2; D possibly corresponds to TRBD1 (5 bases). Trimming removed 5 bases at V and 5 bases at J, with 9 bases between. This CDR3 contains 13 residues. Germline-derived CDR1 and CDR2 are LNHDA and SQIVND (reference sequence). In nucleotides, the CDR3 is TGTGCCAGTAGTGTTCAGGGAACCGGGGAGCTGTTTTTT. It encodes CASSVQGTGELFF.

V is TRBV6-2 or TRBV6-3 and J is TRBJ1-2; a possible D gene is TRBD1 (5 bases). Germline V lookup: CDR1 MNHEY, CDR2 SVGEGT. V was cut by 10 bases and J by 8 bases, with 23 bases left in between. The CDR3 has 14 residues. CDR3 residues: CATRPPRAGGGYTF. The CDR3 region has the DNA TGTGCCACCCGCCCCCCCCGGGCCGGGGGAGGCTACACCTTC.

The CDR3 loop reads CSVGAGWGMNTEAFF. DNA of the CDR3: TGCAGCGTTGGAGCAGGGTGGGGAATGAACACTGAAGCTTTCTTT. The rearrangement joins TRBV29-1 to TRBJ1-1; tentatively, D is TRBD1 (5 bases). The CDR3 runs 15 residues. Germline CDR1 SQVTM, CDR2 ANQGSEA. V lost 4 bases to trimming and J lost 0 bases, with 15 bases between them.

This clone showed up just a few times. The chain is built from TRBV7-3 and TRBJ2-5; weak D call: TRBD2 (5 bases). Germline lookup yields CDR1 SGHTA and CDR2 FQGTGA. This CDR3 comprises 13 residues. V gave up 1 base and J gave up 7 bases, with 10 bases separating them. In DNA, the CDR3 is TGTGCCAGCAGCTTAAGGGAGAGAGGGACCCAGTACTTC. This sequence encodes CASSLRERGTQYF.

The V gene is TRBV7-8, the J gene TRBJ2-7; a weak D match, TRBD2 (6 bases). Germline V gives CDR1 SGHVS, CDR2 FQNEAQ. V was shortened by 8 bases and J by 3 bases, with 11 bases between the two germline ends. CDR3 length equals 12 residues. The DNA for the CDR3 is TGTGCCAGCCGGGGGACCTTCTACGAGCAGTACTTC. Amino acid sequence: CASRGTFYEQYF. The variable domain in full, completed from reference TRBV7-8 and TRBJ2-7, reads GAGVSQSPRYKVAKRGQDVALRCDPISGHVSLFWYQQALGQGPEFLTYFQNEAQLDKSGLPSDRFFAERPEGSVSTLKIQRTQQEDSAVYLCASRGTFYEQYFGPGTRLTVT.

This rearrangement joins TRBV28 to TRBJ2-7; TRBD2 is a possible D gene (5 bases). The CDR3 is 17 residues long. Germline CDR1 is MDHEN and CDR2 is SYDVKM. V was shortened by 5 bases and J by 2 bases, with 22 bases between the two germline ends. CDR3 sequence reads: CASSPPGLVALTYEQYF. The CDR3 DNA sequence: TGTGCCAGCAGTCCCCCCGGTTTGGTAGCGTTAACCTACGAGCAGTACTTC. The entire variable domain, with the rest obtained from reference TRBV28 and TRBJ2-7, is as follows: DVKVTQSSRYLVKRTGEKVFLECVQDMDHENMFWYRQDPGLGLRLIYFSYDVKMKEKGDIPEGYSVSREKKERFSLILESASTNQTSMYLCASSPPGLVALTYEQYFGPGTRLTVT.

The genes are TRBV20-1 and TRBJ1-2, with D hard to call. This CDR3 spans 11 amino acids. Germline-derived CDR1 and CDR2 are DFQATT and SNEGSKA (reference sequence). Trimming left V 3 bases short and J 5 bases short, with 7 bases between. CDR3 bases: TGCAGTGCTAGTTCGGGGTATGGCTACACCTTC. Translating it yields CSASSGYGYTF.

J is TRBJ2-7 and V is TRBV18; the match to TRBD1 covers 9 bases. Germline trimming cut 3 bases from V and 5 bases from J; bases unmatched to any gene: 11. Germline CDR1 is KGHSH and CDR2 is LQKENI. The CDR3 consists of 16 residues. The CDR3, as DNA: TGTGCCAGCTCACCTAACCTCGGACAGGGGCACCACGAGCAGTACTTC. Its protein is CASSPNLGQGHHEQYF.

The chain couples TRBV7-2 to TRBJ2-1; 8 bases fit TRBD2. Per germline, CDR1 SGHTA and CDR2 FQGNSA. The CDR3 has 14 residues. After removal of 3 bases from V and 9 bases from J, the junction contained 7 bases not matched to a gene. CDR3 sequence: CASSLGLGHSEQFF. In nucleotides, the CDR3 is TGTGCCAGCAGCTTGGGACTAGGTCATAGTGAGCAGTTCTTC.

This clone was counted a single time. The chain has TRBV4-2 and TRBJ1-2; D is undetermined. The V gene lost 0 bases and the J gene lost 8 bases, with 16 bases spanning the gap. The germline CDR1 and CDR2 sequences are LGHNA and YNFKEQ. This CDR3 comprises 15 residues. The chain's CDR3 is CASSQEGEAYQGYTF. CDR3 coding DNA: TGTGCCAGCAGCCAAGAAGGTGAGGCCTATCAAGGCTACACCTTC.

This clone is a singleton in its sample. J is TRBJ2-2 and V is TRBV11-2; no firm D call. Trimming took off 0 bases at V and 7 bases at J, with 6 bases between the two ends. The CDR3 is 13 residues long. The V gene's germline CDR1 is SGHAT and CDR2 FQNNGV. CDR3 protein: CASSLDRIGELFF. The CDR3 DNA is TGTGCCAGCAGCTTAGATCGTATCGGGGAGCTGTTTTTT.

V gene TRBV6-2 or TRBV6-3 combines with J gene TRBJ2-1, with 9 bases lining up with TRBD2. The CDR3 spans 20 residues. From germline, CDR1 is MNHEY and CDR2 SVGEGT. The trim removed 2 bases at V and 7 bases at J, leaving 21 bases unmatched. The CDR3 loop reads CASSYPSLDSGRGNKNEQFF. The CDR3 DNA follows: TGTGCCAGCAGTTACCCGTCATTGGATAGCGGGAGAGGGAATAAGAATGAGCAGTTCTTC.

This clone has more than one count but fewer than ten. The J gene is TRBJ2-7, the V gene TRBV18; 7 nucleotides line up with TRBD2. CDR3 length: 15 amino acids. Per germline, CDR1 KGHSH and CDR2 LQKENI. V shed 0 bases and J 2 bases; nucleotides not matched to a gene: 4. CDR3 DNA sequence: TGTGCCAGCTCACCACCTCTCGCGGGAGCCTACGAGCAGTACTTC. This translates into CASSPPLAGAYEQYF.

The J gene is TRBJ1-1, the V gene TRBV5-1; D is perhaps TRBD1 (6 bases). Per the germline V gene, CDR1 is SGHRS and CDR2 is YFSETQ. V shed 0 bases and J shed 4 bases, with 13 bases lying between them. CDR3 size: 15 residues. The CDR3 nucleotides read TGCGCCAGCAGCTTGGAAGGGGGGGCGGTCACTGAAGCTTTCTTT. Protein: CASSLEGGAVTEAFF.

This chain uses TRBV18 with TRBJ2-5; 8 nucleotides match TRBD1. The germline gives CDR1 KGHSH, CDR2 LQKENI. This CDR3 region has 14 residues. Trimming removed 6 bases from V and 1 base from J; junction bases left unmatched: 4. Here the CDR3 DNA reads TGTGCCAGCTCTCGTGGACAGGGCCAAGAGACCCAGTACTTC. This translates into CASSRGQGQETQYF.

This sequence joins TRBV5-1 and TRBJ2-7, with D perhaps matching TRBD1 (5 bases). In germline, CDR1 is SGHRS, CDR2 YFSETQ. The CDR3 covers 15 residues. The V end was cut by 0 bases, the J end by 3 bases, with 13 bases between. CDR3 nucleotides: TGCGCCAGCAGCTTGGCTCAGGGTCCTCTCTACGAGCAGTACTTC. Translated, it gives CASSLAQGPLYEQYF.

The chain uses TRBV5-1 and TRBJ1-1; perhaps TRBD1 as D (6 bases). The CDR3 contains 18 residues. CDR1 and CDR2 from the germline V gene are SGHRS and YFSETQ. Trimming took off 0 bases at V and 0 bases at J, with 18 bases between the two ends. DNA for the CDR3: TGCGCCAGCAGCTTGGTGGGGGGGCCCCTAGGGGTGAACACTGAAGCTTTCTTT. Its translation is CASSLVGGPLGVNTEAFF.

The rearrangement uses TRBV6-5 and TRBJ2-7; TRBD1 is a possible D gene (6 bases). Per germline, CDR1 MNHEY and CDR2 SVGAGI. The CDR3 has 14 residues. The germline V and J ends were trimmed by 6 bases and 4 bases, with 16 bases remaining between them. The CDR3 bases are TGTGCCAGCAGAGGGTTCCAGGGGCGGTACGAGCAGTACTTC. Its protein is CASRGFQGRYEQYF.

V and J are TRBV7-2 and TRBJ2-3; D is possibly TRBD1 (6 bases). CDR1 SGHTA and CDR2 FQGNSA come from the germline V gene. V gave up 7 bases and J gave up 2 bases, with 10 bases separating them. The CDR3 runs to 13 residues. The CDR3 region is CASNRDITDTQYF. CDR3 in DNA: TGTGCCAGCAACAGGGATATCACAGATACGCAGTATTTT.

This sequence joins TRBV30 and TRBJ2-1, with D possibly being TRBD1 (6 bases). The V gene lost 3 bases and the J gene lost 0 bases, with 6 bases spanning the gap. In germline, CDR1 is GTSNPN, CDR2 SVGIG (reference sequence). This CDR3 is 13 amino acids long. CDR3 nucleotide sequence: TGTGCCTGGAGCAGGGGCTCCTACAATGAGCAGTTCTTC. It specifies CAWSRGSYNEQFF.